Listed here is a single T cell receptor beta chain. Its target is not known. The entry originates in a study of OX40 agonist ivuxolimab in advanced cancers. Study findings and constraints: Blood T cells, both CD4+ and CD8+, expanded clonally by week 6 at 0.1 to 3.0 mg/kg.

Trimming pared 0 bases from V and 4 bases from J, leaving 8 bases between. This CDR3 is 13 amino acids long. Germline V gene lookup returns CDR1 SGHDT and CDR2 YYEEEE. Patients with autoimmune history or systemic immunosuppression were excluded. The data were produced by immunoSEQ multiplex PCR, yet TCRdb's version contains in-frame clones alone and is incomplete. The sample yields tens of thousands of clones, over 85% seen once. The chain combines TRBV5-6 with TRBJ2-7; D might be TRBD2 (5 bases). Sequencing used CD4+ or CD8+ T cells sorted from blood, obtained in a trial of the OX40 agonist ivuxolimab. The receptor was isolated from an adult with an advanced solid tumor such as melanoma, head and neck, liver or kidney cancer. Here the CDR3 reads CASSLVRGYEQYV. CDR3 in DNA: TGTGCCAGCAGCTTGGTACGGGGATACGAGCAGTACGTC.